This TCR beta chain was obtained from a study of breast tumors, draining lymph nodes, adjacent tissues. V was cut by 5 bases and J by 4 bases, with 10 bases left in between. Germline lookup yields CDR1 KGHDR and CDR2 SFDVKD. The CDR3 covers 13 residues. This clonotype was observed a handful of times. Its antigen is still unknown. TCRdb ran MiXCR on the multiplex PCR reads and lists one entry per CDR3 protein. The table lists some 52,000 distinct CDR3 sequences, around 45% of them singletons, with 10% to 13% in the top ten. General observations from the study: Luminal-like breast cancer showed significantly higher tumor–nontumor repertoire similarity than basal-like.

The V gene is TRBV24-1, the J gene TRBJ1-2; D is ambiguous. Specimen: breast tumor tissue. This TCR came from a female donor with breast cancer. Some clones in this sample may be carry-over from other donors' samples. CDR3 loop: CATSGGWGYGYTF. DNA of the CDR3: TGTGCCACCAGTGGGGGTTGGGGCTATGGCTACACCTTC.